A single sample gave rise to the 32 T cell receptor beta chains below, sequenced in a study of shared clonotypes between healthy human individuals. Using immunoSEQ multiplex PCR, the repertoire was profiled, and TCRdb retains in-frame clones only, with some absent. This table has some 2,000,000 clones, about 95% appearing once. CD45RO-negative CD8 cells positively selected for CCR7 made up the naive population, which excluded terminally differentiated effector memory CD45RA+ cells. Sequencing used naive CD8+ T cells sorted from blood. The receptors derive from a man aged 18 to 30 in good health.

This chain connects TRBV5-4 to TRBJ2-2; no firm D call. Between the trimmed V and J ends, which lost 2 bases and 3 bases, there was a span of 8 bases. Germline V gene sequence: CDR1 SGHNT, CDR2 YYREEE (reference sequence). The CDR3 consists of 14 residues. The CDR3 DNA reads as TGTGCCAGCAGCTTAATCCCGGACACCGGGGAGCTGTTTTTT. Encoded protein: CASSLIPDTGELFF.

This chain links TRBV5-1 with TRBJ2-5; 9 nucleotides align to TRBD1. Germline CDR1 reads SGHRS; CDR2 reads YFSETQ. V gave up 0 bases and J gave up 2 bases; unmatched junction bases: 8. This CDR3 has 17 amino acids. CDR3 coding DNA: TGCGCCAGCAGCTTGGATTGGGGGACAGGGTGGCAAGAGACCCAGTACTTC. Its translation: CASSLDWGTGWQETQYF.

V usage is TRBV5-6 and J usage is TRBJ2-1; TRBD1 aligns across 11 bases. The CDR3 totals 16 residues. V trimming: 0 bases; J trimming: 5 bases; junction bases outside the gene matches: 4. CDR1 SGHDT and CDR2 YYEEEE come from the germline V gene. Here the CDR3 DNA reads TGTGCCAGCAGCTTGGAGGGACAGGGGGTCCACAATGAGCAGTTCTTC. Encoded protein: CASSLEGQGVHNEQFF.

The chain combines TRBV6-5 with TRBJ1-1, with D maybe TRBD1 (5 bases). V was cut by 0 bases and J by 7 bases, with 12 bases left in between. The CDR3 loop spans 14 amino acids. Germline V gene data show CDR1 as MNHEY and CDR2 as SVGAGI. CDR3 sequence (DNA): TGTGCCAGCAGTTACTCATCCGGGACGGATGAAGCTTTCTTT. This sequence encodes CASSYSSGTDEAFF.

The rearrangement joins TRBV5-4 to TRBJ2-7; D is undetermined. Germline values: CDR1 SGHNT, CDR2 YYREEE (reference sequence). CDR3 length: 15 amino acids. Trimming removed 4 bases at V and 0 bases at J, with 14 bases between. The CDR3 is CASSPQRDPSYEQYF. CDR3 DNA: TGTGCCAGCAGCCCCCAGCGAGATCCCTCCTACGAGCAGTACTTC.

The chain links TRBV4-1 to TRBJ2-2; no clear D gene. The germline V gene encodes CDR1 MGHRA and CDR2 YSYEKL. Between the trimmed V and J ends, which lost 1 base and 6 bases, there was a span of 3 bases. This CDR3 is built from 12 residues. CDR3 bases: TGCGCCAGCAGCCAAGGATCCGGGGAGCTGTTTTTT. Its translation is CASSQGSGELFF.

V usage is TRBV19 and J usage is TRBJ2-2; 9 bases match TRBD2. Per germline, CDR1 LNHDA and CDR2 SQIVND (reference sequence). The CDR3 has 16 amino acids. The J segment lost 7 bases and the V segment lost 3 bases, leaving 9 bases of the junction unmatched. The CDR3: CASSIGGLARDGELFF. CDR3 DNA: TGTGCCAGTAGTATCGGTGGACTAGCGCGTGACGGGGAGCTGTTTTTT. The whole variable domain, remainder taken from reference TRBV19 and TRBJ2-2, is DGGITQSPKYLFRKEGQNVTLSCEQNLNHDAMYWYRQDPGQGLRLIYYSQIVNDFQKGDIAEGYSVSREKKESFPLTVTSAQKNPTAFYLCASSIGGLARDGELFFGEGSRLTVL.

The genes are TRBV6-1 and TRBJ1-1; 7 bases line up with TRBD1. The V and J ends lost 3 bases and 3 bases, in that order; junction bases with no gene match: 7. Germline CDR1 reads MNHNS; CDR2 reads SASEGT. The CDR3 length is 15 residues. The CDR3: CASSDLQGWDTEAFF. As DNA, the CDR3 is TGTGCCAGCAGTGATTTACAGGGGTGGGACACTGAAGCTTTCTTT.

This chain links TRBV10-3 with TRBJ2-5, with 11 bases matching TRBD2. The J call may not be correct, given that the DNA end is closer to TRBJ2-7. This CDR3 region has 14 residues. Germline assignment: CDR1 ENHRY and CDR2 SYGVKD. In DNA, the CDR3 is TGTGCCATCAAATTGACTAGCGGGACCTACGAGCAGTACTTC. Protein: CAIKLTSGTYEQYF.

This chain uses TRBV5-1 with TRBJ1-2; TRBD1 matches at 7 bases. V lost 0 bases and J lost 1; bases outside the gene matches: 6. CDR1 and CDR2 (germline): SGHRS, YFSETQ. This CDR3 spans 16 amino acids. CDR3 in DNA: TGCGCCAGCAGCTTGGCCGGGACAGCTCTTAACTATGGCTACACCTTC. Translating gives CASSLAGTALNYGYTF.

With respect to this clone: Other DNA sequences within the sample encode an identical CDR3. J is TRBJ2-7 and V is TRBV6-1, with a weak D call TRBD1 (5 bases). Trimming stripped 0 bases from V and 3 bases from J, with 12 bases between. In germline, CDR1 is MNHNS, CDR2 SASEGT. The CDR3 runs to 15 residues. For the CDR3, the DNA is TGTGCCAGCAGTGAAGCGCTCTCGACAGTCTACGAGCAGTACTTC. Its protein is CASSEALSTVYEQYF.

The rearrangement uses TRBV15 and TRBJ1-4; TRBD1 is a possible D gene (6 bases). From germline, CDR1 is LNHNV and CDR2 YYDKDF (reference sequence). The CDR3 is made up of 16 amino acids. V lost 2 bases to trimming and J lost 1 base, with 11 bases between them. CDR3 DNA: TGTGCCACCAGCAGACGAATGACAGGAACTAATGAAAAACTGTTTTTT. It encodes CATSRRMTGTNEKLFF.

The chain carries TRBV7-2 and TRBJ1-2; TRBD1 agrees at 7 bases. CDR3 length: 16 residues. Germline CDR1 is SGHTA and CDR2 is FQGNSA. Trimming at V came to 6 bases and at J to 2 bases, leaving 12 bases not matched to a gene. CDR3: CASRGLPGQNNYGYTF. CDR3 nucleotide sequence: TGTGCCAGCAGGGGTTTGCCGGGACAGAACAACTATGGCTACACCTTC. Using reference TRBV7-2 and TRBJ1-2 for the parts outside the CDR3, the full variable domain is GAGVSQSPSNKVTEKGKDVELRCDPISGHTALYWYRQSLGQGLEFLIYFQGNSAPDKSGLPSDRFSAERTGGSVSTLTIQRTQQEDSAVYLCASRGLPGQNNYGYTFGSGTRLTVV.

The chain links TRBV13 to TRBJ1-1, with 8 bases fitting TRBD1. The ends lost 4 bases at V and 1 base at J; junction bases unmatched: 5. This CDR3 comprises 15 residues. Germline CDR1 is PRHDT and CDR2 is FYEKMQ (reference sequence). CDR3 residues: CASSSDREKNTEAFF. CDR3 nucleotides: TGTGCCAGCAGCTCGGACAGGGAAAAGAACACTGAAGCTTTCTTT.

Notes on this clone: Because the CDR3 is missing its conserved closing phenylalanine or tryptophan, this is likely a read error. The chain carries TRBV29-1 and TRBJ2-7, with TRBD1 identical over 12 bases. This CDR3 has 14 amino acids. J gave up 7 bases and V 4 bases, and 8 bases lay outside the gene matches. Germline V lookup: CDR1 SQVTM, CDR2 ANQGSEA. The CDR3 reads CSVVGTGGPGEQYS. The CDR3 DNA sequence: TGCAGCGTTGTGGGGACAGGGGGCCCTGGGGAGCAGTACTCC.

This clone is a singleton in its sample. This chain links TRBV5-1 with TRBJ2-1; tentatively, D is TRBD1 (6 bases). The CDR3 is 17 residues long. Looked up from germline, CDR1 is SGHRS and CDR2 is YFSETQ. Trimming cost V 4 bases and J 2 bases, with 19 bases left between them. CDR3 DNA sequence: TGCGCCAGCAGCCCCGAAGGACAGTTAATCCCCTACAATGAGCAGTTCTTC. Its protein product is CASSPEGQLIPYNEQFF.

J is TRBJ2-2 and V is TRBV6-1; D possibly corresponds to TRBD2 (7 bases). The CDR3 contains 15 residues. The V end was cut by 2 bases, the J end by 6 bases, with 13 bases between. Per germline, CDR1 MNHNS and CDR2 SASEGT. CDR3 protein: CASSEWREGAGELFF. The CDR3 region has the DNA TGTGCCAGCAGTGAATGGAGGGAGGGGGCCGGGGAGCTGTTTTTT.

The CDR3 protein is CASSAGLAGGTDTQYF. DNA for the CDR3: TGTGCCAGCAGCGCGGGACTAGCGGGAGGCACAGATACGCAGTATTTT. The rearrangement uses TRBV7-9 and TRBJ2-3; 14 bases line up with TRBD2. The length of the CDR3 is 16 residues. J gave up 1 base and V 5 bases, and 2 bases lay outside the gene matches. Germline V gene data show CDR1 as SEHNR and CDR2 as FQNEAQ (reference sequence). The full variable domain, rest sourced from reference TRBV7-9 and TRBJ2-3, is DTGVSQNPRHKITKRGQNVTFRCDPISEHNRLYWYRQTLGQGPEFLTYFQNEAQLEKSRLLSDRFSAERPKGSFSTLEIQRTEQGDSAMYLCASSAGLAGGTDTQYFGPGTRLTVL.

The chain has TRBV7-9 and TRBJ2-7; no reliable D call. Germline values: CDR1 SEHNR, CDR2 FQNEAQ (reference sequence). Trimming stripped 2 bases from V and 5 bases from J, with 10 bases between. The CDR3 consists of 13 residues. CDR3 nucleotide sequence: TGTGCCAGCAGCTTACCCGAACGCCACGAGCAGTACTTC. As protein: CASSLPERHEQYF.

The chain links TRBV5-1 to TRBJ2-7; tentatively, D is TRBD1 (5 bases). Germline V gene data show CDR1 as SGHRS and CDR2 as YFSETQ. This CDR3 has 12 residues. Trimming took off 0 bases at V and 6 bases at J, with 7 bases between the two ends. CDR3 nucleotide sequence: TGCGCCAGCAGCTTGGGGGGCCTCGAGCAGTACTTC. Translating gives CASSLGGLEQYF.

The sample holds one count of this clone. The rearrangement links TRBV5-1 to TRBJ2-5, with 11 nucleotides matching TRBD2. The germline V gene has CDR1 SGHRS and CDR2 YFSETQ. The length of the CDR3 is 19 residues. J was trimmed by 5 bases and V by 4 bases; bases with no gene match: 19. CDR3 nucleotide sequence: TGCGCCAGCAGCGAGGACAGAGGGACTAGCGGAGCCGAGGTTGAGACCCAGTACTTC. Its translation is CASSEDRGTSGAEVETQYF.

This clone was seen once. This chain connects TRBV28 to TRBJ1-5; D possibly corresponds to TRBD1 (6 bases). The CDR3 totals 18 residues. CDR1 and CDR2 from the germline V gene are MDHEN and SYDVKM. The V and J ends lost 8 bases and 0 bases respectively, with 23 bases between them. DNA for the CDR3: TGTGCCAGCCAAAAGCCAGGGGCCAGTGCTTATAGCAATCAGCCCCAGCATTTT. Its protein is CASQKPGASAYSNQPQHF. The entire variable domain, with the rest obtained from reference TRBV28 and TRBJ1-5, is as follows: DVKVTQSSRYLVKRTGEKVFLECVQDMDHENMFWYRQDPGLGLRLIYFSYDVKMKEKGDIPEGYSVSREKKERFSLILESASTNQTSMYLCASQKPGASAYSNQPQHFGDGTRLSIL.

The genes are TRBV9 and TRBJ2-3; TRBD2 matches 11 bases. This CDR3 has 17 residues. V shed 0 bases, J shed 2 bases, and the junction held 5 bases outside the gene matches. Per germline, CDR1 SGDLS and CDR2 YYNGEE. The CDR3: CASSVDLAGGSTDTQYF. The CDR3 region has the DNA TGTGCCAGCAGCGTAGATCTAGCGGGAGGTTCCACAGATACGCAGTATTTT.

The chain employs TRBV5-1 and TRBJ2-7, with D perhaps TRBD2 (5 bases). Trimming cost V 0 bases and J 1 base, with 11 bases left between them. CDR3 length equals 15 residues. Per the germline V gene, CDR1 is SGHRS and CDR2 is YFSETQ. The CDR3 DNA follows: TGCGCCAGCAGCTTGGGCGGGCCTCAATCCTACGAGCAGTACTTC. Amino acids: CASSLGGPQSYEQYF.

V is TRBV13 and J is TRBJ2-3, with 7 nucleotides matching TRBD2. V shed 5 bases and J 7 bases; nucleotides not matched to a gene: 15. Germline V gene lookup returns CDR1 PRHDT and CDR2 FYEKMQ (reference sequence). CDR3 size: 16 residues. Here the CDR3 reads CASSPSGLYGSHTQYF. CDR3 DNA: TGTGCCAGCAGCCCCTCGGGACTATATGGGTCCCATACGCAGTATTTT.

The chain is built from TRBV4-3 and TRBJ2-1, with 7 positions matching TRBD2. Germline assignment: CDR1 LGHNA and CDR2 YSLEER. CDR3 length: 17 residues. The junction had 6 bases not matched to a gene; V was cut back by 0 bases and J by 1 base. Here the CDR3 reads CASSQDWVRGSYNEQFF. In DNA, the CDR3 is TGCGCCAGCAGCCAAGATTGGGTGCGGGGGTCCTACAATGAGCAGTTCTTC.

This chain connects TRBV19 to TRBJ2-7; no reliable D call. The V and J ends lost 2 bases and 2 bases respectively, with 10 bases between them. CDR3 length equals 14 residues. CDR1 is LNHDA and CDR2 is SQIVND in the germline V gene (reference sequence). The CDR3 is CASSISAGPYEQYF. The CDR3 DNA follows: TGTGCCAGTAGTATATCGGCAGGCCCCTACGAGCAGTACTTC.

This clone is a singleton in its sample. The chain combines TRBV19 with TRBJ1-1; D gene ambiguous. CDR1 is LNHDA, CDR2 SQIVND, per germline (reference sequence). V was cut by 3 bases and J by 0 bases, with 8 bases left in between. The length of the CDR3 is 14 residues. In DNA form, the CDR3 reads TGTGCCAGTAGTATCCGCCAAATGAACACTGAAGCTTTCTTT. Its protein product is CASSIRQMNTEAFF.

This clone was seen just once. Different DNA sequences within this sample yield the same CDR3. The chain carries TRBV19 and TRBJ2-7; D is perhaps TRBD1 or TRBD2 (5 bases each). There are 13 residues in the CDR3. Trimming took off 6 bases at V and 2 bases at J, with 11 bases between the two ends. Germline lookup yields CDR1 LNHDA and CDR2 SQIVND (reference sequence). The CDR3 nucleotides read TGTGCCAGTAGCATTGGGACCACCTACGAGCAGTACTTC. It yields the protein CASSIGTTYEQYF.

The genes are TRBV2 and TRBJ2-7, with D uncertain. From germline, CDR1 is SNHLY and CDR2 FYNNEI. The V end lost 8 bases, the J end lost 3 bases, and 17 bases lay between the germline ends. The CDR3 is 14 residues long. The CDR3 DNA reads as TGTGCCAGCTCCACCGCCCCTGGGGACTACGAGCAGTACTTC. It yields the protein CASSTAPGDYEQYF. Full variable domain (rest looked up from reference TRBV2 and TRBJ2-7): EPEVTQTPSHQVTQMGQEVILRCVPISNHLYFYWYRQILGQKVEFLVSFYNNEISEKSEIFDDQFSVERPDGSNFTLKIRSTKLEDSAMYFCASSTAPGDYEQYFGPGTRLTVT.

This clone was seen once. The chain links TRBV7-2 to TRBJ1-1, with D unresolved. The germline V gene has CDR1 SGHTA and CDR2 FQGNSA. Trimming cost V 1 base and J 11 bases, with 11 bases left between them. This CDR3 region has 12 residues. This chain's CDR3 is CASSLGYIGAFF. The DNA of the CDR3 is TGTGCCAGCAGCTTAGGATATATTGGCGCTTTCTTT.

This chain uses TRBV30 with TRBJ2-7; no reliable D call. CDR1 GTSNPN and CDR2 SVGIG come from the germline V gene (reference sequence). V lost 7 bases, J lost 3 bases, and 16 bases lay in between. The CDR3 is 13 amino acids. The CDR3 nucleotides read TGTGCCTCCCAGAACGTAGACCACTACGAGCAGTACTTC. Translated, it gives CASQNVDHYEQYF.